These 21 T cell receptor beta chains were sequenced from one sample in a study of control samples from healthy donors and cancer patients. The repertoire was sequenced with immunoSEQ multiplex PCR; TCRdb's copy has only in-frame clones and lacks some. Of about 190,000 clones in the sample, about 89% were seen once. The specimen was blood. The receptors derive from a man aged 30-40 years in good health.

The rearrangement joins TRBV18 to TRBJ2-3; 12 positions agree with TRBD1. This CDR3 region has 17 residues. Per germline, CDR1 KGHSH and CDR2 LQKENI. The V and J ends lost 1 base and 2 bases, in that order; junction bases with no gene match: 4. The CDR3 protein is CASSPRGTGGNTDTQYF. The CDR3 DNA follows: TGTGCCAGCTCACCACGTGGGACAGGGGGCAACACAGATACGCAGTATTTT.

The chain has TRBV10-1 and TRBJ1-4; 7 bases fit TRBD1. From germline, CDR1 is WNHNN and CDR2 SYGVQD (reference sequence). V was pared by 8 bases and J by 10 bases, with 22 bases of the junction left unmatched. The CDR3 runs to 17 residues. The CDR3 sequence: CASGERTGLVYVVKLFF. The CDR3, as DNA: TGCGCCAGCGGAGAGAGGACAGGTTTGGTTTATGTGGTAAAACTGTTTTTT.

The CDR3, as DNA: TGTGCCAGCAGCCCCTTAGGGGACACTGAAGCTTTCTTT. It is translated as CASSPLGDTEAFF. This chain connects TRBV16 to TRBJ1-1, with a tentative D call TRBD1 (5 bases). In germline, CDR1 is KGHSY, CDR2 FQNENV. V lost 4 bases to trimming and J lost 3 bases, with 9 bases between them. The CDR3 length is 13 residues.

This clone has just one count. The V and J genes are TRBV29-1 and TRBJ2-1; D is undetermined. Trimming removed 7 bases at V and 4 bases at J, with 11 bases between. The CDR3 is 12 residues long. Germline CDR1 is SQVTM and CDR2 is ANQGSEA. CDR3 region: CSALTAYNEQFF. In DNA, the CDR3 is TGCAGCGCCCTCACGGCTTACAATGAGCAGTTCTTC.

This chain joins TRBV24-1 and TRBJ2-1; no firm D call. Between the trimmed V and J ends, which lost 4 bases and 0 bases, there was a span of 12 bases. Germline V gene lookup returns CDR1 KGHDR and CDR2 SFDVKD. The length of the CDR3 is 16 residues. The CDR3 loop reads CATSDSLPNSYNEQFF. CDR3 in DNA: TGTGCCACCAGTGACTCGCTCCCAAACTCCTACAATGAGCAGTTCTTC.

The chain recombines TRBV30 with TRBJ1-2, with D possibly matching TRBD1 (5 bases). The CDR3 covers 11 residues. Germline-derived CDR1 and CDR2 are GTSNPN and SVGIG (reference sequence). The V end was cut by 8 bases, the J end by 7 bases, with 14 bases between. CDR3 loop: CAGWGFSGYTF. CDR3 nucleotides: TGTGCCGGTTGGGGGTTTTCTGGCTACACCTTC. The entire variable domain, with the rest obtained from reference TRBV30 and TRBJ1-2, is as follows: SQTIHQWPATLVQPVGSPLSLECTVEGTSNPNLYWYRQAAGRGLQLLFYSVGIGQISSEVPQNLSASRPQDRQFILSSKKLLLSDSGFYLCAGWGFSGYTFGSGTRLTVV.

The V and J genes are TRBV24-1 and TRBJ1-5, with a possible D match to TRBD1 (6 bases). Germline CDR1 KGHDR, CDR2 SFDVKD. The CDR3 is 14 amino acids. The V gene lost 4 bases and the J gene lost 13 bases, with 19 bases spanning the gap. In DNA form, the CDR3 reads TGTGCCACCAGTGACCCTCGGGACAACGGTCGTCAGCATTTT. Translation gives CATSDPRDNGRQHF.

The chain combines TRBV12-3 or TRBV12-4 with TRBJ2-5; TRBD2 might be the D (6 bases). This CDR3 has 13 amino acids. Trimming took 5 bases from V and 0 from J, leaving 7 bases between them. Here the CDR3 DNA reads TGTGCCAGCAGTCGGGACTACCAAGAGACCCAGTACTTC. Protein: CASSRDYQETQYF.

The rearrangement links TRBV7-2 to TRBJ1-5; 8 positions agree with TRBD1. The CDR3 length is 15 residues. V shed 4 bases and J 5 bases; nucleotides not matched to a gene: 7. CDR1 and CDR2 (germline): SGHTA, FQGNSA. CDR3 residues: CASSWKSRGHQPQHF. The CDR3 DNA sequence: TGTGCCAGCAGCTGGAAGAGCAGGGGGCATCAGCCCCAGCATTTT. The whole variable domain, filled in from reference TRBV7-2 and TRBJ1-5, reads GAGVSQSPSNKVTEKGKDVELRCDPISGHTALYWYRQSLGQGLEFLIYFQGNSAPDKSGLPSDRFSAERTGGSVSTLTIQRTQQEDSAVYLCASSWKSRGHQPQHFGDGTRLSIL.

The V gene is TRBV2, the J gene TRBJ2-2; 8 nucleotides match TRBD2. Looked up from germline, CDR1 is SNHLY and CDR2 is FYNNEI. J gave up 4 bases and V 7 bases, and 11 bases lay outside the gene matches. This CDR3 is 16 amino acids long. The CDR3 here is CASTLGSGGGTGELFF. DNA for the CDR3: TGTGCCAGCACCTTAGGGAGCGGGGGAGGCACCGGGGAGCTGTTTTTT.

V gene TRBV9 combines with J gene TRBJ2-1, with no clear D. The germline CDR1 and CDR2 sequences are SGDLS and YYNGEE. V gave up 3 bases and J gave up 5 bases, with 6 bases separating them. This CDR3 has 12 residues. For the CDR3, the DNA is TGTGCCAGCAGCGCGATAGACAATGAGCAGTTCTTC. This encodes CASSAIDNEQFF. Combining the CDR3 with reference TRBV9 and TRBJ2-1 gives the whole variable domain DSGVTQTPKHLITATGQRVTLRCSPRSGDLSVYWYQQSLDQGLQFLIQYYNGEERAKGNILERFSAQQFPDLHSELNLSSLELGDSALYFCASSAIDNEQFFGPGTRLTVL.

The rearrangement links TRBV11-2 to TRBJ1-6, with TRBD1 as a possible D gene (6 bases). This CDR3 region has 14 residues. Looked up from germline, CDR1 is SGHAT and CDR2 is FQNNGV. V lost 6 bases and J lost 7, with 13 bases in between. The CDR3 region is CASSSGGGNSPLHF. The CDR3 DNA reads as TGTGCCAGCAGTAGCGGGGGGGGCAATTCACCCCTCCACTTT.

The J gene is TRBJ1-2, the V gene TRBV3-1 (or the pseudogene TRBV3-2); unclear D gene. With 2 bases removed from V and 4 bases from J, the gap between germline ends came to 8 bases. The CDR3 consists of 13 residues. From germline, CDR1 is LGHDT and CDR2 YNNKEL (reference sequence). In DNA form, the CDR3 reads TGTGCCAGCAGCCAATGGGATTCCTATGGCTACACCTTC. Translated: CASSQWDSYGYTF.

The chain combines TRBV15 with TRBJ2-1; no reliable D call. Germline V gene data show CDR1 as LNHNV and CDR2 as YYDKDF (reference sequence). The CDR3 covers 13 residues. V lost 6 bases, J lost 4 bases, and 10 bases lay in between. As DNA, the CDR3 is TGTGCCACCAGGAAGGTGGGTTACAATGAGCAGTTCTTC. This sequence encodes CATRKVGYNEQFF.

The chain employs TRBV6-6 and TRBJ2-7, with D possibly matching TRBD2 (5 bases). Germline V gene lookup returns CDR1 MNHNY and CDR2 SVGAGI (reference sequence). The germline V and J ends were trimmed by 6 bases and 4 bases, with 10 bases remaining between them. The CDR3 consists of 12 residues. The CDR3 is CASSSREYEQYF. The CDR3 coding sequence is TGTGCCAGCAGCTCCCGGGAATACGAGCAGTACTTC.

The J gene is TRBJ1-1, the V gene TRBV5-1, with no clear D. Trimming removed 0 bases at V and 4 bases at J, with 13 bases between. Germline V gives CDR1 SGHRS, CDR2 YFSETQ. The CDR3 has 15 amino acids. This CDR3 reads CASSLDAASSTEAFF. The DNA for the CDR3 is TGCGCCAGCAGCTTGGATGCAGCGTCGAGCACTGAAGCTTTCTTT.

The rearrangement uses TRBV3-1 (or the pseudogene TRBV3-2) and TRBJ2-4; D uncertain. The CDR3 is made up of 14 amino acids. V lost 6 bases to trimming and J lost 6 bases, with 15 bases between them. Germline CDR1 reads LGHDT; CDR2 reads YNNKEL (reference sequence). The chain's CDR3 is CASSPPGVGNIQYF. CDR3 coding DNA: TGTGCCAGCAGTCCCCCCGGAGTGGGAAACATTCAGTACTTC.

The chain employs TRBV3-1 (or the pseudogene TRBV3-2) and TRBJ1-3, with D perhaps matching TRBD1 (5 bases). CDR3 length: 16 residues. CDR1 and CDR2 (germline): LGHDT, YNNKEL (reference sequence). The germline V and J ends were trimmed by 4 bases and 2 bases, with 15 bases remaining between them. CDR3 region: CASSPLGGAAGNTIYF. CDR3 in DNA: TGTGCCAGCAGCCCTTTAGGAGGGGCAGCTGGAAACACCATATATTTT.

The V call is TRBV18, the J call TRBJ2-6; TRBD2 is a possible D gene (5 bases). This CDR3 has 17 residues. The germline V and J ends were trimmed by 3 bases and 4 bases, with 16 bases remaining between them. Germline CDR1 is KGHSH and CDR2 is LQKENI. The CDR3 region has the DNA TGTGCCAGCTCACCTCCAGGACTCGTCAGGGGGGCCAACGTCCTGACTTTC. It yields the protein CASSPPGLVRGANVLTF.

This chain links TRBV3-1 (or the pseudogene TRBV3-2) with TRBJ2-3; D may be TRBD1 or TRBD2 (7 bases each). Germline loops: CDR1 LGHDT, CDR2 YNNKEL (reference sequence). Trimming shortened V by 2 bases and J by 5 bases, and 14 bases separated the two germline ends. The CDR3 is 15 amino acids. CDR3 coding DNA: TGTGCCAGCAGCCAAACTACCAGGGGGGGAGATACGCAGTATTTT. It translates to CASSQTTRGGDTQYF.

The chain employs TRBV12-3 or TRBV12-4 and TRBJ2-2, with no clear D. The CDR3 covers 12 residues. The ends were cut back, 6 bases at V and 5 bases at J, with 7 bases in the middle. Here the CDR3 DNA reads TGTGCCAGCAGCCCCGGGACCGGGGAGCTGTTTTTT. Protein product: CASSPGTGELFF.